This passage covers 21 T cell receptor beta chains from one sample sequenced in a study of CD8 T cells in ankylosing spondylitis. TCRdb ran MiXCR on the 5' RACE reads and lists one entry per CDR3 protein. This table holds approximately 220,000 distinct CDR3 sequences, approximately 10% found once. Sequencing used blood, either unsorted or a sorted T cell fraction (not recorded which). These receptors were taken from a male donor with ankylosing spondylitis or in good health (not recorded which).

This clonotype was seen repeatedly, ten times or more. This chain joins TRBV4-2 and TRBJ2-3; D unresolved. The CDR3 has 16 residues. Trimming removed 0 bases at V and 4 bases at J, with 14 bases between. Looked up from germline, CDR1 is LGHNA and CDR2 is YNFKEQ. CDR3 sequence: CASSQDSATGSDTQYF. The CDR3 DNA reads TGTGCCAGCAGCCAAGATTCGGCTACCGGTTCAGATACGCAGTATTTT.

The V and J genes are TRBV7-2 and TRBJ2-5; tentatively, D is TRBD2 (6 bases). CDR1 and CDR2 from the germline V gene are SGHTA and FQGNSA. The CDR3 spans 15 residues. With 1 base removed from V and 4 bases from J, the gap between germline ends came to 13 bases. Here the CDR3 reads CASSLEEGGGETQYF. The DNA for the CDR3 is TGTGCCAGCAGCTTAGAGGAGGGAGGAGGAGAGACCCAGTACTTC.

This clonotype was counted ten times or more. CDR3 nucleotides: TGTGCCACCAGTGAGGGGCCGGGCGGGGGGCCCGCAGATACGCAGTATTTT. Amino acid sequence: CATSEGPGGGPADTQYF. The chain joins TRBV24-1 to TRBJ2-3; TRBD2 agrees at 8 bases. The CDR3 runs to 17 residues. CDR1 is KGHDR and CDR2 is SFDVKD in the germline V gene. V trimming: 4 bases; J trimming: 4 bases; junction bases outside the gene matches: 12.

This clonotype occurred many times. The rearrangement uses TRBV7-2 and TRBJ2-1; 8 bases align to TRBD2. This CDR3 has 16 residues. The germline CDR1 and CDR2 sequences are SGHTA and FQGNSA. With V trimmed by 1 base and J by 7 bases, 9 bases remained unmatched. The CDR3 sequence: CASSLDASGGSNEQFF. In nucleotides, the CDR3 is TGTGCCAGCAGCTTAGACGCGAGCGGGGGTTCTAATGAGCAGTTCTTC.

This clonotype was seen ten or more times. The chain carries TRBV20-1 and TRBJ2-3, with 10 bases matching TRBD2. V dropped 5 bases and J dropped 2; count of bases not matched to a gene: 4. The CDR3 runs to 14 residues. Germline assignment: CDR1 DFQATT and CDR2 SNEGSKA (reference sequence). The CDR3: CSASSGGFTDTQYF. CDR3 bases: TGCAGTGCTTCTAGCGGGGGATTCACAGATACGCAGTATTTT.

The table lists this clonotype with many counts. The CDR3 nucleotides are TGTGCCATCAGTTATAGCGGGGTTAGCACAGATACGCAGTATTTT. It specifies CAISYSGVSTDTQYF. The V call is TRBV10-3, the J call TRBJ2-3, with 8 positions matching TRBD2. The V segment lost 5 bases and the J segment 0 bases; nucleotides outside the gene matches: 4. The CDR3 runs to 15 residues. CDR1 is ENHRY, CDR2 SYGVKD, per germline.

This clonotype was seen many times. The genes are TRBV5-1 and TRBJ2-2; TRBD2 might be the D (6 bases). CDR1 and CDR2 from the germline V gene are SGHRS and YFSETQ. The CDR3 has 14 residues. Deletions cut 0 bases from V and 4 bases from J, with 7 bases between. As DNA, the CDR3 is TGCGCCAGCAGCTTGGTACTAGCCACCGGGGAGCTGTTTTTT. Protein sequence: CASSLVLATGELFF.

In its sample, this clonotype was seen many times. The J gene is TRBJ2-3, the V gene TRBV12-3 or TRBV12-4, with a weak D call TRBD2 (6 bases). The CDR3 has 12 amino acids. The V end was cut by 7 bases, the J end by 9 bases, with 14 bases between. As DNA, the CDR3 is TGTGCCAGCACCCCTTCCCGGGGGACGCAGTATTTT. Amino acids: CASTPSRGTQYF.

This clonotype appeared many times. The CDR3 reads CSARKGDSNQPQHF. In nucleotides, the CDR3 is TGCAGTGCTAGGAAGGGTGACTCCAATCAGCCCCAGCATTTT. This chain connects TRBV20-1 to TRBJ1-5; D not certain. Germline V CDR1 and CDR2: DFQATT, SNEGSKA (reference sequence). This CDR3 region has 14 residues. V shed 3 bases and J shed 3 bases, with 12 bases lying between them.

The chain is built from TRBV12-3 or TRBV12-4 and TRBJ1-1; weak D call: TRBD1 (6 bases). The CDR3 runs to 14 residues. Trimming pared 4 bases from V and 3 bases from J, leaving 12 bases between. The CDR3 reads CASSSRGWHTEAFF. In nucleotides, the CDR3 is TGTGCCAGCAGTTCTAGGGGGTGGCACACTGAAGCTTTCTTT.

This clonotype was seen more than once but under ten times. The chain is built from TRBV20-1 and TRBJ2-7, with TRBD2 matching 14 bases. V shed 6 bases and J 4 bases; nucleotides not matched to a gene: 2. The CDR3 length is 13 residues. Germline V CDR1 and CDR2: DFQATT, SNEGSKA (reference sequence). CDR3 in DNA: TGCAGTGCCGGACTAGCGGGGGGATACGAGCAGTACTTC. It specifies CSAGLAGGYEQYF.

Ten or more counts support this clonotype. The chain uses TRBV7-3 and TRBJ2-2; 9 bases match TRBD2. J was trimmed by 4 bases and V by 2 bases; bases with no gene match: 2. The CDR3 covers 15 residues. Germline V gene sequence: CDR1 SGHTA, CDR2 FQGTGA. CDR3 DNA: TGTGCCAGCAGCTTAGGCGGGGGGGCCACCGGGGAGCTGTTTTTT. Amino acids: CASSLGGGATGELFF. Filled out from reference TRBV7-3 and TRBJ2-2, the complete variable domain reads GAGVSQTPSNKVTEKGKYVELRCDPISGHTALYWYRQSLGQGPEFLIYFQGTGAADDSGLPNDRFFAVRPEGSVSTLKIQRTERGDSAVYLCASSLGGGATGELFFGEGSRLTVL.

This clonotype was detected ten times or more. The chain uses TRBV4-2 and TRBJ1-2; D is possibly TRBD1 (5 bases). V lost 1 base, J lost 5 bases, and 17 bases lay in between. The CDR3 has 16 amino acids. CDR1 is LGHNA and CDR2 is YNFKEQ in the germline V gene. CDR3 loop: CASSQGPDSGRYGYTF. The CDR3 nucleotides are TGTGCCAGCAGCCAAGGACCCGATTCAGGGAGGTATGGCTACACCTTC.

This clonotype was counted only a few times. The rearrangement joins TRBV20-1 to TRBJ1-5, with D possibly matching TRBD1 (5 bases). This CDR3 has 15 residues. Trimming pared 3 bases from V and 5 bases from J, leaving 17 bases between. The germline V gene has CDR1 DFQATT and CDR2 SNEGSKA (reference sequence). The CDR3 loop reads CSASHAPGRDQPQHF. CDR3 in DNA: TGCAGTGCTAGCCACGCACCAGGCAGGGATCAGCCCCAGCATTTT.

Ten or more counts support this clonotype. This chain connects TRBV7-8 to TRBJ2-5, with D uncertain. V was cut by 6 bases and J by 2 bases, with 16 bases left in between. There are 15 residues in the CDR3. Germline CDR1 SGHVS, CDR2 FQNEAQ. The CDR3 bases are TGTGCCAGCAGGTCCACCGAGACTCTGCAAGAGACCCAGTACTTC. This sequence encodes CASRSTETLQETQYF.

This clonotype came up a few times. For the CDR3, the DNA is TGTGCCAGCAGTTTACAGGGCGGCTATGGAGAGACCCAGTACTTC. Encoded protein: CASSLQGGYGETQYF. V is TRBV28 and J is TRBJ2-5; a possible D gene is TRBD1 (5 bases). The length of the CDR3 is 15 residues. V dropped 2 bases and J dropped 4 bases, with 14 bases sitting between them. Germline values: CDR1 MDHEN, CDR2 SYDVKM.

The gene calls are TRBV28 and TRBJ1-1; 9 bases fit TRBD1. From germline, CDR1 is MDHEN and CDR2 SYDVKM. Trimming cost V 4 bases and J 8 bases; bases outside gene matches: 5. The CDR3 spans 13 residues. The CDR3 coding sequence is TGTGCCAGCAGTTCCGGGACAGGGTTAGAAGCTTTCTTT. This encodes CASSSGTGLEAFF. The complete variable domain, with remaining parts taken from reference TRBV28 and TRBJ1-1, reads DVKVTQSSRYLVKRTGEKVFLECVQDMDHENMFWYRQDPGLGLRLIYFSYDVKMKEKGDIPEGYSVSREKKERFSLILESASTNQTSMYLCASSSGTGLEAFFGQGTRLTVV.

This clonotype has ten or more counts. This sequence joins TRBV20-1 and TRBJ1-2; TRBD1 matches 7 bases. The CDR3 sequence is 11 residues long. CDR1 is DFQATT and CDR2 is SNEGSKA in the germline V gene (reference sequence). The J segment lost 4 bases and the V segment lost 4 bases, leaving 0 bases of the junction unmatched. The CDR3 is CSANRGYGYTF. The CDR3 DNA follows: TGCAGTGCTAACAGGGGCTATGGCTACACCTTC.

This clonotype was picked up many times. This chain uses TRBV7-2 with TRBJ2-3; D remains ambiguous. V dropped 5 bases and J dropped 4 bases, with 10 bases sitting between them. The length of the CDR3 is 13 residues. Germline CDR1 and CDR2: SGHTA and FQGNSA. The CDR3 DNA reads as TGTGCCAGCAGCCCACCGCGGCCAGATACGCAGTATTTT. Amino acids: CASSPPRPDTQYF.

Ten or more counts support this clonotype. The chain is built from TRBV20-1 and TRBJ2-3; D call uncertain. Trimming cost V 2 bases and J 6 bases, with 15 bases left between them. The CDR3 sequence is 14 residues long. Germline V gene data show CDR1 as DFQATT and CDR2 as SNEGSKA (reference sequence). The CDR3 loop is CSARHTFYGDTQYF. The CDR3 nucleotides are TGCAGTGCTAGACACACCTTTTACGGGGATACGCAGTATTTT.

The rearrangement uses TRBV12-3 or TRBV12-4 and TRBJ2-4, with TRBD1 matching 11 bases. V gave up 6 bases and J gave up 8 bases; unmatched junction bases: 6. The CDR3 has 14 residues. The CDR3 region has the DNA TGTGCCAGCAGCCGAAGGGGACAGGGGGACATTCAGTACTTC. It is translated as CASSRRGQGDIQYF.